These T cell receptor beta chains were read from a single sample in a study of cytomegalovirus exposure and HLA in healthy donors. Method: immunoSEQ multiplex PCR; TCRdb's copy keeps in-frame clones and lacks some. The table has fewer than 250,000 clones, 85% to 90% seen once. Material: PBMCs. The receptor set was obtained from a young man in good health and CMV-seronegative. Both conserved end residues are part of each CDR3. D genes are given only for firm matches. Clone size is shown for a subset of rows, as once, few, many or a class of expanded clone.

j_gene: TRBJ2-7; v_gene: TRBV10-3; d_gene: TRBD1; abundance: .; CDR3aa: CAIRTGQGRYEQYF; CDR3nt: TGTGCCATCAGGACGGGACAGGGGAGGTACGAGCAGTACTTC
j_gene: TRBJ2-3; v_gene: TRBV5-4; d_gene: TRBD1; abundance: .; CDR3aa: CASSLGQGLSTDTQYF; CDR3nt: TGTGCCAGCAGCTTGGGACAGGGGCTTAGCACAGATACGCAGTATTTT
j_gene: TRBJ2-7; v_gene: TRBV28; d_gene: .; abundance: .; CDR3aa: CASREYSYEQYF; CDR3nt: TGTGCCAGCCGGGAGTACTCCTACGAGCAGTACTTC
j_gene: TRBJ1-2; v_gene: TRBV11-2; d_gene: TRBD1; abundance: .; CDR3aa: CASSSRDRGYGYTF; CDR3nt: TGTGCCAGCAGCTCCCGGGACAGGGGCTATGGCTACACCTTC
j_gene: TRBJ1-2; v_gene: TRBV19; d_gene: TRBD1; abundance: .; CDR3aa: CASRIWTGARTNYGYTF; CDR3nt: TGTGCCAGTAGGATTTGGACAGGGGCCCGTACTAACTATGGCTACACCTTC
j_gene: TRBJ1-2; v_gene: TRBV5-6; d_gene: TRBD1; abundance: .; CDR3aa: CASSLDRAGYTF; CDR3nt: TGTGCCAGCAGCCTCGACAGGGCTGGCTACACCTTC
j_gene: TRBJ2-5; v_gene: TRBV7-9; d_gene: .; abundance: .; CDR3aa: CASSNYGETQYF; CDR3nt: TGTGCCAGCAGCAACTATGGAGAGACCCAGTACTTC
j_gene: TRBJ1-2; v_gene: TRBV30; d_gene: TRBD1; abundance: .; CDR3aa: CAWSRDRPHGYTF; CDR3nt: TGTGCCTGGAGTAGGGACAGGCCCCATGGCTACACCTTC
j_gene: TRBJ2-1; v_gene: TRBV10-2; d_gene: TRBD2; abundance: once; CDR3aa: CASSVRLAGGVYNEQFF; CDR3nt: TGCGCCAGCAGTGTTCGGCTAGCGGGGGGGGTATACAATGAGCAGTTCTTC
j_gene: TRBJ2-2; v_gene: TRBV7-6; d_gene: .; abundance: .; CDR3aa: CASSLRPRGHGITGELFF; CDR3nt: TGTGCCAGCAGTCTTAGACCCAGGGGACACGGGATCACCGGGGAGCTGTTTTTT
j_gene: TRBJ2-7; v_gene: TRBV5-4; d_gene: TRBD1; abundance: .; CDR3aa: CASSRDSLYEQYF; CDR3nt: TGTGCCAGCAGCCGGGACAGTTTATACGAGCAGTACTTC
j_gene: TRBJ1-2; v_gene: TRBV6-5; d_gene: .; abundance: .; CDR3aa: CASSYSPETYGYTF; CDR3nt: TGTGCCAGCAGTTACTCGCCAGAAACCTATGGCTACACCTTC
j_gene: TRBJ1-5; v_gene: TRBV18; d_gene: TRBD1; abundance: .; CDR3aa: CASSSDRGQPQHF; CDR3nt: TGTGCCAGCTCATCCGACAGGGGTCAGCCCCAGCATTTT
j_gene: TRBJ2-6; v_gene: TRBV6-1; d_gene: TRBD1; abundance: .; CDR3aa: CASSAWGQADSGANGLTF; CDR3nt: TGTGCCAGCAGTGCCTGGGGACAGGCGGACTCTGGGGCCAACGGCCTGACTTTC
j_gene: TRBJ2-3; v_gene: TRBV5-1; d_gene: .; abundance: .; CDR3aa: CASSSGTGSGSGRLSTDTQYF; CDR3nt: TGCGCCAGCAGCTCCGGGACAGGGAGTGGTAGCGGGAGGCTTAGCACAGATACGCAGTATTTT
j_gene: TRBJ1-2; v_gene: TRBV7-9; d_gene: .; abundance: .; CDR3aa: CASSSSGGGYGYTF; CDR3nt: TGTGCCAGCAGCTCCAGCGGAGGAGGCTATGGCTACACCTTC
j_gene: TRBJ1-1; v_gene: TRBV6-5; d_gene: .; abundance: .; CDR3aa: CASNPFRARSEAFF; CDR3nt: TGTGCCAGCAACCCTTTCAGGGCAAGATCCGAAGCTTTCTTT
j_gene: TRBJ1-4; v_gene: TRBV2; d_gene: TRBD1; abundance: .; CDR3aa: CASGGLRGLGEKLFF; CDR3nt: TGTGCCAGCGGGGGGCTTAGGGGGCTCGGGGAAAAACTGTTTTTT
j_gene: TRBJ1-5; v_gene: TRBV2; d_gene: TRBD1; abundance: .; CDR3aa: CASSPLTGQDQPQHF; CDR3nt: TGTGCCAGCAGTCCGCTGACAGGGCAGGATCAGCCCCAGCATTTT
j_gene: TRBJ1-2; v_gene: TRBV2; d_gene: TRBD1; abundance: .; CDR3aa: CASSERQGPDGYTF; CDR3nt: TGTGCCAGCAGTGAAAGACAGGGGCCGGATGGCTACACCTTC
j_gene: TRBJ1-4; v_gene: TRBV7-2; d_gene: .; abundance: .; CDR3aa: CASTLAGSPGEKLFF; CDR3nt: TGTGCCAGCACCCTAGCCGGGTCACCGGGGGAAAAACTGTTTTTT
j_gene: TRBJ2-7; v_gene: TRBV19; d_gene: TRBD1; abundance: few; CDR3aa: CAKGAHGEQYF; CDR3nt: TGTGCCAAGGGGGCGCACGGTGAGCAGTACTTC
j_gene: TRBJ2-4; v_gene: TRBV28; d_gene: TRBD1; abundance: .; CDR3aa: CASSTRDRGVGNIQYF; CDR3nt: TGTGCCAGCAGTACTCGGGACAGGGGAGTCGGAAACATTCAGTACTTC
j_gene: TRBJ2-7; v_gene: TRBV18; d_gene: .; abundance: .; CDR3aa: CASSPGGGFANEQYF; CDR3nt: TGTGCCAGCTCACCAGGGGGCGGGTTTGCGAACGAGCAGTACTTC
j_gene: TRBJ2-7; v_gene: TRBV30; d_gene: TRBD2; abundance: .; CDR3aa: CAWSVRSMGGRNFYEQYF; CDR3nt: TGTGCCTGGAGTGTACGTTCAATGGGCGGGAGAAATTTCTACGAGCAGTACTTC
j_gene: TRBJ2-2; v_gene: TRBV2; d_gene: .; abundance: .; CDR3aa: CASSERQLATGELFF; CDR3nt: TGTGCCAGCAGTGAACGGCAGTTAGCCACCGGGGAGCTGTTTTTT
j_gene: TRBJ2-7; v_gene: TRBV19; d_gene: TRBD2; abundance: once; CDR3aa: CASASGAEQYF; CDR3nt: TGTGCCAGTGCCAGCGGGGCCGAGCAGTACTTC
j_gene: TRBJ2-3; v_gene: TRBV7-6; d_gene: .; abundance: .; CDR3aa: CASSLEQGSRTDTQYF; CDR3nt: TGTGCCAGCAGCTTAGAACAGGGCTCCCGCACAGATACGCAGTATTTT
j_gene: TRBJ1-5; v_gene: TRBV7-9; d_gene: TRBD1; abundance: .; CDR3aa: CASSSGTGVEQPQHF; CDR3nt: TGTGCCAGCAGCTCCGGGACAGGGGTTGAGCAGCCCCAGCATTTT
j_gene: TRBJ1-1; v_gene: TRBV28; d_gene: TRBD1; abundance: few; CDR3aa: CASSTGQGGNTEAFF; CDR3nt: TGTGCCAGCAGCACTGGACAGGGTGGGAACACTGAAGCTTTCTTT
j_gene: TRBJ2-3; v_gene: TRBV30; d_gene: TRBD1; abundance: once; CDR3aa: CAYLPDRGDWTDTQYF; CDR3nt: TGTGCCTACCTGCCGGACAGGGGAGATTGGACAGATACGCAGTATTTT
j_gene: TRBJ2-5; v_gene: TRBV13; d_gene: TRBD2; abundance: .; CDR3aa: CASSRGWSGRETQYF; CDR3nt: TGTGCCAGCAGCAGGGGATGGAGCGGGAGAGAGACCCAGTACTTC
j_gene: TRBJ2-3; v_gene: TRBV5-4; d_gene: TRBD1; abundance: few; CDR3aa: CASSTDRDDTQYF; CDR3nt: TGTGCCAGCAGCACCGACAGGGATGATACGCAGTATTTT
j_gene: TRBJ2-4; v_gene: TRBV18; d_gene: TRBD1; abundance: .; CDR3aa: CASSQGQGGSGQQQYF; CDR3nt: TGTGCCAGCTCACAGGGACAGGGGGGCAGCGGGCAGCAACAGTACTTC
j_gene: TRBJ1-1; v_gene: TRBV6-6; d_gene: TRBD1; abundance: .; CDR3aa: CASSYGGQGALAFF; CDR3nt: TGTGCCAGCAGTTACGGGGGACAGGGCGCGCTAGCTTTCTTT
j_gene: TRBJ2-7; v_gene: TRBV5-5; d_gene: TRBD2; abundance: .; CDR3aa: CASSLSRGGSYEQYF; CDR3nt: TGTGCCAGCAGCTTGAGCCGCGGGGGATCCTACGAGCAGTACTTC
j_gene: TRBJ2-7; v_gene: TRBV4-1; d_gene: .; abundance: .; CDR3aa: CASSQLSVPDSYEQYF; CDR3nt: TGCGCCAGCAGCCAACTTAGCGTACCAGACTCCTACGAGCAGTACTTC
j_gene: TRBJ2-7; v_gene: TRBV2; d_gene: TRBD1; abundance: .; CDR3aa: CASSSGQGTEQYF; CDR3nt: TGTGCCAGCAGTTCGGGACAGGGGACCGAGCAGTACTTC
j_gene: TRBJ2-3; v_gene: TRBV10-1; d_gene: .; abundance: once; CDR3aa: CASSESKGALSTDTQYF; CDR3nt: TGCGCCAGCAGTGAGTCGAAAGGGGCCTTGAGCACAGATACGCAGTATTTT
j_gene: TRBJ2-5; v_gene: TRBV5-1; d_gene: TRBD2; abundance: .; CDR3aa: CASSLELAGEDEQYF; CDR3nt: TGCGCCAGCAGCTTGGAGCTAGCGGGGGAGGATGAGCAGTACTTC
j_gene: TRBJ2-7; v_gene: TRBV5-1; d_gene: TRBD1; abundance: .; CDR3aa: CASSATDRGTYEQYF; CDR3nt: TGCGCCAGCAGCGCAACGGACAGGGGAACCTACGAGCAGTACTTC
j_gene: TRBJ2-3; v_gene: TRBV29-1; d_gene: .; abundance: .; CDR3aa: CSVERVTDTQYF; CDR3nt: TGCAGCGTTGAACGGGTCACAGATACGCAGTATTTT
j_gene: TRBJ1-1; v_gene: TRBV25-1; d_gene: .; abundance: once; CDR3aa: CASTTRGTNTEAFF; CDR3nt: TGTGCCAGCACCACCCGGGGTACGAACACTGAAGCTTTCTTT
j_gene: TRBJ1-5; v_gene: TRBV19; d_gene: TRBD1; abundance: .; CDR3aa: CASIRDRFNQPQHF; CDR3nt: TGTGCCAGTATTAGGGACAGGTTCAATCAGCCCCAGCATTTT
j_gene: TRBJ2-7; v_gene: TRBV18; d_gene: .; abundance: .; CDR3aa: CASSLMTETYEQYF; CDR3nt: TGTGCCAGCTCACTGATGACAGAGACCTACGAGCAGTACTTC
j_gene: TRBJ1-2; v_gene: TRBV27; d_gene: .; abundance: once; CDR3aa: CASSPLEGDGYTF; CDR3nt: TGTGCCAGCTCCCCCTTGGAGGGCGATGGCTACACCTTC